This record covers a single TCR beta chain. Authors' methods: Estimated nucleated cell counts came from reference gene primer amplification. Only in-frame clones appear in the TCRdb table, and some are missing; sequencing was by immunoSEQ multiplex PCR. Clonal size and the V and J genes are those of that table, whereas D and trimming came from the DNA. In the table there are over 130,000 clones, more than 80% of which are singletons. The sample comes from a study of blood T cell repertoires in COVID-19. Across the whole study: T cells, B-cell-depleted T cells, or PBMCs provided the cDNA or gDNA that served as material.

Germline V gene data show CDR1 as KGHDR and CDR2 as SFDVKD. This CDR3 comprises 18 residues. Trimming stripped 3 bases from V and 0 bases from J, with 17 bases between. Input material: peripheral blood. The rearrangement links TRBV24-1 to TRBJ1-3; D is unresolved. The clonotype was recovered from a man in his 70s with acute or convalescent COVID-19. The CDR3 DNA follows: TGTGCCACCAGTGATATGGTTTCAGAAATAAGCTCTGGAAACACCATATATTTT. It encodes CATSDMVSEISSGNTIYF.